The 13 T cell receptor beta chains in this list originate from one sample, sequenced in a study of patients and donors after allogeneic stem cell transplantation (dated by TCRdb to 2020 to 2022). Receptor libraries were prepared by RT-PCR. These reads were obtained on a NextSeq 550. TCRdb reprocessing: public reads trimmed at Q25 with fastp, clones called with MiXCR, in-frame beta chains kept. Rows matching on CDR3 protein sequence are summarized as one entry with the most common DNA and genes. Recorded for this sample are 150,000 to 200,000 distinct CDR3 sequences; 24% of them occurred a single time. The ten largest make up roughly 26% of the sample. Sequencing was done on a sample of blood, either unsorted or a sorted T cell fraction (not recorded which). The source of these receptors is a human donor who was either an allogeneic HSCT recipient or a stem cell or donor lymphocyte infusion donor (not recorded which). It is not recorded whose cells these are; they may come from a transplant donor.

The chain couples TRBV2 to TRBJ2-2; D could derive from TRBD1 or TRBD2 (5 bases each). The germline V gene encodes CDR1 SNHLY and CDR2 FYNNEI. With 3 bases removed from V and 6 bases from J, the gap between germline ends came to 11 bases. This CDR3 is 14 amino acids long. The CDR3 nucleotides read TGTGCCAGCAGTGAGTGGCTGGGGGCCGGGGAGCTGTTTTTT. Translating gives CASSEWLGAGELFF.

This clonotype was found a few times. The chain combines TRBV20-1 with TRBJ2-7, with 8 bases matching TRBD1. The germline gives CDR1 DFQATT, CDR2 SNEGSKA (reference sequence). V was clipped by 0 bases and J by 6 bases; unmatched bases: 7. The CDR3 spans 14 residues. As DNA, the CDR3 is TGCAGTGCTAGAGAGGACAGGGCTTTCTCCGAGCAGTACTTC. Protein: CSAREDRAFSEQYF.

The chain couples TRBV6-6 to TRBJ1-3, with 10 bases matching TRBD1. Trimming removed 7 bases from V and 12 bases from J; junction bases left unmatched: 15. The CDR3 runs to 15 residues. The V gene's germline CDR1 is MNHNY and CDR2 SVGAGI (reference sequence). The CDR3 is CASTPGDRGQTIIYF. CDR3 bases: TGTGCCAGCACCCCCGGGGACAGGGGACAGACGATCATATATTTT.

The V and J genes are TRBV4-1 and TRBJ1-4; tentative D call: TRBD1 (6 bases). Germline-derived CDR1 and CDR2 are MGHRA and YSYEKL. V shed 0 bases and J shed 8 bases, with 16 bases lying between them. This CDR3 spans 16 amino acids. Here the CDR3 DNA reads TGCGCCAGCAGCCAAGAAACCCCAGGGGTAGGCGAAAAACTGTTTTTT. This sequence encodes CASSQETPGVGEKLFF.

The genes are TRBV6-1 and TRBJ2-7, with D possibly being TRBD1 (5 bases). Between the trimmed V and J ends, which lost 7 bases and 3 bases, there was a span of 13 bases. CDR1 and CDR2 from the germline V gene are MNHNS and SASEGT. CDR3 length equals 13 residues. In DNA form, the CDR3 reads TGTGCCAGCACCGAGTCAAGGGGCTACGAGCAGTACTTC. This sequence encodes CASTESRGYEQYF.

Only a few counts were recorded for this clonotype. This rearrangement joins TRBV12-3 or TRBV12-4 to TRBJ2-5, with D possibly being TRBD1 or TRBD2 (5 bases each). This CDR3 is 13 amino acids long. V lost 7 bases and J 5 bases, leaving 14 bases between the germline ends. The CDR3 DNA reads as TGTGCCAGCACTACGGGGTCAGGGGAGACCCAGTACTTC. This translates into CASTTGSGETQYF.

A few counts support this clonotype. The CDR3 coding sequence is TGCAGTGCTAGATTGTCGCCTGGAAGTGGCTACACCTTC. It yields the protein CSARLSPGSGYTF. The J gene is TRBJ1-2, the V gene TRBV20-1; D remains ambiguous. V shed 2 bases and J shed 7 bases, with 14 bases lying between them. The CDR3 is made up of 13 amino acids. Germline CDR1 DFQATT, CDR2 SNEGSKA (reference sequence).

The chain is built from TRBV20-1 and TRBJ2-1; D is perhaps TRBD1 or TRBD2 (5 bases each). Germline CDR1 reads DFQATT; CDR2 reads SNEGSKA (reference sequence). There are 13 residues in the CDR3. V lost 5 bases and J 3 bases, leaving 11 bases between the germline ends. The CDR3 loop reads CSAGDGVYNEQFF. DNA of the CDR3: TGCAGTGCTGGGGACGGCGTCTACAATGAGCAGTTCTTC.

J is TRBJ2-2 and V is TRBV5-1, with D possibly matching TRBD2 (5 bases). There are 16 residues in the CDR3. CDR1 and CDR2 (germline): SGHRS, YFSETQ. Trimming removed 0 bases at V and 3 bases at J, with 12 bases between. For the CDR3, the DNA is TGCGCCAGCAGCTTGGGCATCGTGGGAGACACCGGGGAGCTGTTTTTT. Its translation is CASSLGIVGDTGELFF.

A few counts support this clonotype. This chain joins TRBV5-1 and TRBJ1-4, with D uncertain. Trimming shortened V by 5 bases and J by 5 bases, and 7 bases separated the two germline ends. This CDR3 has 12 amino acids. Germline CDR1 SGHRS, CDR2 YFSETQ. Written as DNA, the CDR3 is TGCGCCAGCAGGTTTCAGAATGAAAAACTGTTTTTT. Translated: CASRFQNEKLFF.

The chain has TRBV9 and TRBJ1-2; 7 positions match TRBD1. Germline CDR1 and CDR2: SGDLS and YYNGEE. Trimming took 1 base from V and 6 from J; bases not matched to a gene: 6. The CDR3 totals 14 residues. The CDR3: CASSVLGTVDGYTF. The CDR3, as DNA: TGTGCCAGCAGCGTATTGGGGACAGTGGATGGCTACACCTTC. The full variable domain, its missing parts supplied by reference TRBV9 and TRBJ1-2, is DSGVTQTPKHLITATGQRVTLRCSPRSGDLSVYWYQQSLDQGLQFLIQYYNGEERAKGNILERFSAQQFPDLHSELNLSSLELGDSALYFCASSVLGTVDGYTFGSGTRLTVV.

The chain is built from TRBV12-3 or TRBV12-4 and TRBJ1-2, with TRBD1 as a possible D gene (5 bases). This CDR3 contains 15 residues. The germline V and J ends were trimmed by 0 bases and 5 bases, with 13 bases remaining between them. The CDR3 DNA follows: TGTGCCAGCAGTTTAGCGCTGGCAGGGTCTTATGGCTACACCTTC. This codes for CASSLALAGSYGYTF.

The table lists this clonotype with many counts. The chain joins TRBV2 to TRBJ1-5; D is possibly TRBD1 (5 bases). The CDR3 sequence is 16 residues long. The V end was cut by 4 bases, the J end by 7 bases, with 20 bases between. Germline-derived CDR1 and CDR2 are SNHLY and FYNNEI. CDR3 coding DNA: TGTGCCAGCAGTGTACGCGGGACGCAAGACGGGCAGCCCCAGCATTTT. This codes for CASSVRGTQDGQPQHF.